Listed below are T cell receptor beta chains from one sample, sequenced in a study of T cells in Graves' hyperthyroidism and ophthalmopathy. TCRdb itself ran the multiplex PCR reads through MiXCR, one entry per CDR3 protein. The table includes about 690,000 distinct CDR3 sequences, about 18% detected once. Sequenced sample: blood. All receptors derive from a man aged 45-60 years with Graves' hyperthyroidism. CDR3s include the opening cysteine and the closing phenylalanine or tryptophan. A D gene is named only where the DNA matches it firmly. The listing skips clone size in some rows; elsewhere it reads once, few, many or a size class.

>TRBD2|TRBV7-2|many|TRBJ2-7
CASSSGLASGRSYEQYF
TGTGCCAGCAGCTCCGGCCTCGCTAGCGGGAGATCCTACGAGCAGTACTTC
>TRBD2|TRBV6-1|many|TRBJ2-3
CASSRGGRLTLTDTQYF
TGTGCCAGCAGTCGTGGCGGGAGGCTCACTCTCACAGATACGCAGTATTTT
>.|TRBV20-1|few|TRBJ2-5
CSATGRTQETQYF
TGCAGTGCTACGGGTCGAACCCAAGAGACCCAGTACTTC
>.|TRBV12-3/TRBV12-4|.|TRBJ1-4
CASSGPDSSNEKLFF
TGTGCCAGCAGTGGACCGGACAGTTCTAATGAAAAACTGTTTTTT
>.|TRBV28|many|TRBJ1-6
CASSLRTAPLHF
TGTGCCAGCAGTTTAAGGACGGCGCCCCTCCACTTT
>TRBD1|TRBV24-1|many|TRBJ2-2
CATSDLTGANTGELFF
TGTGCCACCAGTGACCTTACAGGGGCGAACACCGGGGAGCTGTTTTTT
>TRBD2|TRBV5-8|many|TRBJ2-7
CASKLAGSYEQYF
TGTGCCAGCAAACTAGCGGGGAGCTACGAGCAGTACTTC
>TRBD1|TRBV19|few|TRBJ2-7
CASSLGTGGYYEQYF
TGTGCCAGTAGTCTCGGGACAGGGGGCTACTACGAGCAGTACTTC
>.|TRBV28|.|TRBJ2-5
CASGGGLWEETQYF
TGTGCCAGCGGGGGGGGCTTATGGGAAGAGACCCAGTACTTC
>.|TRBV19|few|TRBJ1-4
CASRMGTANEKLFF
TGTGCCAGTAGAATGGGGACCGCTAATGAAAAACTGTTTTTT
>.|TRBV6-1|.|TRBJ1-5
CASSPKIGGPQPQHF
TGTGCCAGCAGCCCCAAAATAGGGGGGCCTCAGCCCCAGCATTTT
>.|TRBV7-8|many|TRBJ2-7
CASSLEPEGYYEQYF
TGTGCCAGCAGCTTAGAACCGGAGGGCTACTACGAGCAGTACTTC
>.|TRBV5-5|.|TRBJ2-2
CASSWAMARTGGTGELFF
TGTGCCAGCAGCTGGGCCATGGCCCGGACAGGAGGGACCGGGGAGCTGTTTTTT
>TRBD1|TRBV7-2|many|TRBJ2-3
CASSSGQPTDTQYF
TGTGCCAGCAGCTCGGGACAGCCCACAGATACGCAGTATTTT
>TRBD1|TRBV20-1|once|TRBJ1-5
CSAGGGQWGYSNQPQHF
TGCAGTGCTGGAGGGGGACAGTGGGGCTATAGCAATCAGCCCCAGCATTTT
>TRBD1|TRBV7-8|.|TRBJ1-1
CASSWTRDRAGNTEAFF
TGTGCCAGCAGCTGGACAAGAGACAGGGCGGGGAACACTGAAGCTTTCTTT
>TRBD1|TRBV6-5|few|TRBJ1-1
CASSWGQGSTEAFF
TGTGCCAGCAGTTGGGGACAGGGTAGCACTGAAGCTTTCTTT
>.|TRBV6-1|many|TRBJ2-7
CASSMRQRSSHEQYF
TGTGCCAGCAGTATGAGACAGAGATCGTCACACGAGCAGTACTTC
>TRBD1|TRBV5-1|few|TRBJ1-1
CASRSGTGDTEAFF
TGCGCCAGCAGATCCGGGACAGGGGACACTGAAGCTTTCTTT
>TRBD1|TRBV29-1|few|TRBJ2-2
CSVEDLGDRGQNTGELFF
TGCAGCGTTGAAGATCTTGGGGACAGGGGGCAGAACACCGGGGAGCTGTTTTTT